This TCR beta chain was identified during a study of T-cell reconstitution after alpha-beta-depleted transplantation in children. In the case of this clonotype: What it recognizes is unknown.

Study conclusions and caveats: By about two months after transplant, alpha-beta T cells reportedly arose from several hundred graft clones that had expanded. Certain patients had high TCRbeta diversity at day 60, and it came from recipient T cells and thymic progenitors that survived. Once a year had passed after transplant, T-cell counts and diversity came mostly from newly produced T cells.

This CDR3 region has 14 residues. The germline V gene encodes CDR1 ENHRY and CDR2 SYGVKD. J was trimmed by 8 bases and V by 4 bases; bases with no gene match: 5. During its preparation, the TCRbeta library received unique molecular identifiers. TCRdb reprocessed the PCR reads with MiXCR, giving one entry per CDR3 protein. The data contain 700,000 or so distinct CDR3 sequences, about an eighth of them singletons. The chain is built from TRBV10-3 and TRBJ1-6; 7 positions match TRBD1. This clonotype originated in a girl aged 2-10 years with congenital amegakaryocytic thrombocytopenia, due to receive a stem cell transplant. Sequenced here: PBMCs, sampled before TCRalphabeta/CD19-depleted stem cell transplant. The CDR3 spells CAISGQGSDSPLHF. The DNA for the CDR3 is TGTGCCATCAGTGGACAGGGCTCGGATTCACCCCTCCACTTT.